The clone carrying this T cell receptor (beta chain) was detected a few times. There are 16 residues in the CDR3. Germline loops: CDR1 SNHLY, CDR2 FYNNEI. V was pared by 7 bases and J by 0 bases, with 15 bases between. This entry belongs to a study of control samples from healthy donors and cancer patients. Method: immunoSEQ multiplex PCR; TCRdb's copy keeps in-frame clones and lacks some. The table lists 35,000 to 45,000 clones, around four fifths of them singletons, with around 50% in the top ten. The V call is TRBV2, the J call TRBJ1-4; no clear D gene. Sequenced sample: blood. This TCR was sampled from a man in his 60s in good health. The CDR3 region is CASNPRRAATNEKLFF. The CDR3 region has the DNA TGTGCCAGCAATCCGCGGCGGGCTGCAACTAATGAAAAACTGTTTTTT.